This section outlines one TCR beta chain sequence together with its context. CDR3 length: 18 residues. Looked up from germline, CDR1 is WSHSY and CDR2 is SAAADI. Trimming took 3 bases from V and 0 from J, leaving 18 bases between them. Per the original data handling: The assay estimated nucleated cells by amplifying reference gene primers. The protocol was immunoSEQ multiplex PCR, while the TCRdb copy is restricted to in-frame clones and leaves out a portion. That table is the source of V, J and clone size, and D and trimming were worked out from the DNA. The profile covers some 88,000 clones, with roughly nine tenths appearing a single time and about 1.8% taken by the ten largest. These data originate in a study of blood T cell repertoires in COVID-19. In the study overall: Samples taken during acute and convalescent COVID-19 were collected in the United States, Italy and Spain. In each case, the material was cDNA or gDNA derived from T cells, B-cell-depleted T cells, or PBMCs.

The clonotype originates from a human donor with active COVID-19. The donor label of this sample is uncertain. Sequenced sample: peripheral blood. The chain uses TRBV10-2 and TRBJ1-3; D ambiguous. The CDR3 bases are TGCGCCAGCAGTGACCCGGGGAGAGTGGGGTCCTCTGGAAACACCATATATTTT. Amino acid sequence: CASSDPGRVGSSGNTIYF.